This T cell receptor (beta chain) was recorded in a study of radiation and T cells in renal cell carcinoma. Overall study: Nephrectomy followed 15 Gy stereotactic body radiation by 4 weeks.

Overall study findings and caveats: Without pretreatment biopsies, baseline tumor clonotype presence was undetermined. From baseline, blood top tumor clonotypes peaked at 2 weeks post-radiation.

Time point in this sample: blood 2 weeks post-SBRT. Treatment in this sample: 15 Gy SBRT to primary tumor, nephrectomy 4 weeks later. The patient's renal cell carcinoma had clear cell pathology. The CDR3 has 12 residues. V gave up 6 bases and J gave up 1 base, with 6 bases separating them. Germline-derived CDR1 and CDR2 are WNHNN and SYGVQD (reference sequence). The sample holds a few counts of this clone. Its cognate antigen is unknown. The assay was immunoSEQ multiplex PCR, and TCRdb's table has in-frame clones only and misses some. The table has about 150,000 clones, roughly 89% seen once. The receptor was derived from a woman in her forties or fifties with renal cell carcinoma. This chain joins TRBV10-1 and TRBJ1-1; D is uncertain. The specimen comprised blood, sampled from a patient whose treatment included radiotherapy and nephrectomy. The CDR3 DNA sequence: TGCGCCAGCAGGGGCCCGAACACTGAAGCTTTCTTT. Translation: CASRGPNTEAFF.